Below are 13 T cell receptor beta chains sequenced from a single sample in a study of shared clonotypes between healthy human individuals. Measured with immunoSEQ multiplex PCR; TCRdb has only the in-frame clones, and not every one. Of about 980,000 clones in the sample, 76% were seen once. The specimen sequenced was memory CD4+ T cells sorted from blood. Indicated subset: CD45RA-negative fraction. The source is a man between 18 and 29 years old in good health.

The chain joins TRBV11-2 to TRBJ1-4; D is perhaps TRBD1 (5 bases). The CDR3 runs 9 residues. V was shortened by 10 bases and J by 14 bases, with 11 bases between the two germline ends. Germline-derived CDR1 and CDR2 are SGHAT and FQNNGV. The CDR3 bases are TGTGCCACTTCGACAGCCCTGTTTTTT. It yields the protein CATSTALFF.

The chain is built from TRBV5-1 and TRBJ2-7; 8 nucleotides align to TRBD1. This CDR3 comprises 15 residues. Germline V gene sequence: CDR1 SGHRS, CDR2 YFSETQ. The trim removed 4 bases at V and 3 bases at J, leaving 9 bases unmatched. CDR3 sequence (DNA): TGCGCCAGCAGCCCTGCGGGACAGGATAACTACGAGCAGTACTTC. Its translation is CASSPAGQDNYEQYF.

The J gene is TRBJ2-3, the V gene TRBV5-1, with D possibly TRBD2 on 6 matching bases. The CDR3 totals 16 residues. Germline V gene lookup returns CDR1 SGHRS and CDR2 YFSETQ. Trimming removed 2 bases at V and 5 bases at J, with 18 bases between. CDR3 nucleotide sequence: TGCGCCAGCAGCTTTGGAGGGGCCGTTTTTGGAGATACGCAGTATTTT. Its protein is CASSFGGAVFGDTQYF.

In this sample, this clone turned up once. In DNA, the CDR3 is TGCGCCAGCAGCCCGGGCGACGGTCAGCCCCAGCATTTT. The encoded protein is CASSPGDGQPQHF. V usage is TRBV5-1 and J usage is TRBJ1-5; D remains unclear. Germline V gives CDR1 SGHRS, CDR2 YFSETQ. There are 13 residues in the CDR3. The V end lost 4 bases, the J end lost 6 bases, and 11 bases lay between the germline ends.

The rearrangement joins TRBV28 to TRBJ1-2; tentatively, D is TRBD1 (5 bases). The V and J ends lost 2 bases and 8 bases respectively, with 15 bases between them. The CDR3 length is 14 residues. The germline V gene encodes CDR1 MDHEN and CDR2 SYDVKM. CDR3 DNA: TGTGCCAGCAGTTTAGGGTCAGGGACTGGAGGCTACACCTTC. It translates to CASSLGSGTGGYTF.

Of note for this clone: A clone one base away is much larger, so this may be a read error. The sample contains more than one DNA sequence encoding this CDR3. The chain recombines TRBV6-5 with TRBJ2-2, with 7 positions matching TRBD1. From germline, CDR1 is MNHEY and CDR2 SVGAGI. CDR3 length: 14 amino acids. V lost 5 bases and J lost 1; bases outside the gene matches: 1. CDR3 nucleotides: TGTGCCAGCAGTCGGGACAGGAACACCGGGGAGCTGTTTTTT. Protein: CASSRDRNTGELFF.

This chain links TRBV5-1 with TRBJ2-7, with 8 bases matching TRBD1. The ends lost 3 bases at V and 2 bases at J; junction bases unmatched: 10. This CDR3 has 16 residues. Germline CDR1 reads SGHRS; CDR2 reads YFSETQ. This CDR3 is CASSSSAGTGPYEQYF. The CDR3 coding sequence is TGCGCCAGCAGCTCCTCCGCCGGGACAGGACCCTACGAGCAGTACTTC.

The DNA for the CDR3 is TGTGCCAGCAGTAGCGGCCATGGGACCTATGGCTACACCTTC. As protein: CASSSGHGTYGYTF. V usage is TRBV6-5 and J usage is TRBJ1-2; tentatively, D is TRBD1 (5 bases). This CDR3 comprises 14 residues. Between the trimmed V and J ends, which lost 5 bases and 4 bases, there was a span of 14 bases. Germline V gene lookup returns CDR1 MNHEY and CDR2 SVGAGI.

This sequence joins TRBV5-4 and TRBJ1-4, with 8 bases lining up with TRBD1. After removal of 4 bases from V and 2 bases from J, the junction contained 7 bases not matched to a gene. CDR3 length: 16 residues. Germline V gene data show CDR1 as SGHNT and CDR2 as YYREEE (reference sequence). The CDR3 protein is CASSQTGEGTNEKLFF. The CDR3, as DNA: TGTGCCAGCAGCCAGACAGGGGAGGGGACTAATGAAAAACTGTTTTTT.

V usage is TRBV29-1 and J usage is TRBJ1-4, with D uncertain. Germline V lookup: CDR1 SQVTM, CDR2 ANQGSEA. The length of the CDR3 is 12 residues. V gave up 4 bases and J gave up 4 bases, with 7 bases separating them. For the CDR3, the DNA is TGCAGCGTTGCTCAGAATAATGAAAAACTGTTTTTT. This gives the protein CSVAQNNEKLFF.

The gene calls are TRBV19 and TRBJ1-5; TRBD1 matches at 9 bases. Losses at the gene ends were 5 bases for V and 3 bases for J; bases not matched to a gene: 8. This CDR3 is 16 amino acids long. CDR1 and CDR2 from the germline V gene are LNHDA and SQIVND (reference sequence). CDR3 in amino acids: CASSPQDRGDNQPQHF. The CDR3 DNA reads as TGTGCCAGTAGTCCTCAGGACAGGGGTGACAATCAGCCCCAGCATTTT. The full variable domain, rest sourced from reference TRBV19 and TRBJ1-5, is DGGITQSPKYLFRKEGQNVTLSCEQNLNHDAMYWYRQDPGQGLRLIYYSQIVNDFQKGDIAEGYSVSREKKESFPLTVTSAQKNPTAFYLCASSPQDRGDNQPQHFGDGTRLSIL.

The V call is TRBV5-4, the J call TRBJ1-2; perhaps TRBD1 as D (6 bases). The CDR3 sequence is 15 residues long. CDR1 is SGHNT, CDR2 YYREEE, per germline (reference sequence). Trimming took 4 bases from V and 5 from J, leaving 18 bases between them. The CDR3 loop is CASSREEGGPYGYTF. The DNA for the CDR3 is TGTGCCAGCAGCCGCGAGGAGGGGGGGCCGTATGGCTACACCTTC.

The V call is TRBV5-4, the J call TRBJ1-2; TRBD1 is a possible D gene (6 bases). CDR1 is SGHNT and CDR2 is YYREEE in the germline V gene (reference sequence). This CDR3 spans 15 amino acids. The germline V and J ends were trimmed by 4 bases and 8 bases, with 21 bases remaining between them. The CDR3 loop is CASSPEARGRGGYTF. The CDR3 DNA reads TGTGCCAGCAGCCCCGAGGCCCGGGGGCGCGGGGGCTACACCTTC.